This T cell receptor beta chain was profiled in a study of technical replicates of blood from four donors (dated by TCRdb to the late 2010s). From its cysteine to its phenylalanine, the CDR3 spans 15 amino acids. Just CDR3 DNA is preserved here, 45 bases in frame from base 1. V is pared back by 1 base and J by 4 bases, with 13 bases lying between the germline termini. The germline V gene sets CDR1 to SGHTA and CDR2 to FQGNSA. Library construction relied on the immunoSEQ multiplex PCR assay. Here the immuneACCESS table is served through TCRdb, limited to in-frame sequences with V and J called. Missing clones are a known gap in these copies; in checked studies unresolved V genes cover under half, and the rest lacks a known reason. The sample contains under 85,000 clones, around 90% of them found a single time. The top ten clones comprise over 0.35% of the sample. A remark on this clone: Its antigen specificity is not known. Base qualities are not at hand, and no much larger clone is one base apart.

The chain is encoded by TRBV7-2 joined to TRBJ1-2; the D region possibly corresponds to TRBD1 (6 bases align). This receptor was obtained from a human donor in good health. Some clones in this sample may be carry-over from other donors' samples. Input material: T cells isolated from PBMCs. The CDR3 protein is CASSLGMRGAYGYTF. At the DNA level, the sequence is TGTGCCAGCAGCTTAGGAATGCGGGGGGCCTATGGCTACACCTTC. When the CDR3 is completed using the reference TRBV7-2 and TRBJ1-2 genes on either side, the full variable domain is GAGVSQSPSNKVTEKGKDVELRCDPISGHTALYWYRQSLGQGLEFLIYFQGNSAPDKSGLPSDRFSAERTGGSVSTLTIQRTQQEDSAVYLCASSLGMRGAYGYTFGSGTRLTVV.